Below, one T cell receptor (beta chain) is given with its context. What it recognizes is unknown. Specified time point: pretreatment peripheral blood. Produced via immunoSEQ multiplex PCR; TCRdb's table is partial and in-frame only. The table records approximately 50,000 clones, roughly 84% of them present only once. The CDR3 has 15 amino acids. V lost 4 bases to trimming and J lost 0 bases, with 13 bases between them. Germline lookup yields CDR1 GTSNPN and CDR2 SVGIG (reference sequence). The record originates from a study of PD-L1 blockade in urothelial cancer. Study-level points and caveats: Durable-benefit patients expanded tumor-associated blood clones more at 3 weeks.

The chain links TRBV30 to TRBJ2-1, with D maybe TRBD2 (5 bases). Sequenced here: PBMCs, sampled around atezolizumab (anti-PD-L1) treatment. The sequence was collected from a man aged 55-75 years with urothelial cancer. The chain's CDR3 is CAWMRAASSYNEQFF. DNA for the CDR3: TGTGCCTGGATGAGGGCAGCTAGCTCCTACAATGAGCAGTTCTTC. The full variable domain, in which reference TRBV30 and TRBJ2-1 provide the parts outside the CDR3, is SQTIHQWPATLVQPVGSPLSLECTVEGTSNPNLYWYRQAAGRGLQLLFYSVGIGQISSEVPQNLSASRPQDRQFILSSKKLLLSDSGFYLCAWMRAASSYNEQFFGPGTRLTVL.